This TCR beta chain was sequenced for a study of CD8 T cells in ankylosing spondylitis. Preparation of TCR beta libraries was done by quantitative 5'-RACE with molecular barcodes. TCRdb used MiXCR to reprocess the 5' RACE reads, holding one entry per CDR3 protein. Seen here are 250,000 to 400,000 distinct CDR3 sequences, around a tenth observed once, and the top ten hold roughly a tenth. Germline V gene data show CDR1 as SEHNR and CDR2 as FQNEAQ (reference sequence). The germline V and J ends were trimmed by 2 bases and 5 bases, with 12 bases remaining between them. The CDR3 is 15 amino acids. Many counts were recorded for this clonotype. Its antigen is not identified. Findings and caveats of the study: Certain motif variants had earlier appeared in reactive arthritis synovial fluid and blood. Reported data indicate significant enrichment of disease-linked clones within matched ankylosing spondylitis synovial fluid. Clones linked with disease were CD8+ and fairly uncommon in the peripheral blood.

Sequencing input: blood, either unsorted or a sorted T cell fraction (not recorded which). The source is a female donor with ankylosing spondylitis or in good health (not recorded which). The chain joins TRBV7-9 to TRBJ1-4; D might be TRBD1 (6 bases). The CDR3 reads CASSLLRGGNEKLFF. For the CDR3, the DNA is TGTGCCAGCAGCTTACTCAGGGGTGGAAATGAAAAACTGTTTTTT. The full variable domain, rest sourced from reference TRBV7-9 and TRBJ1-4, is DTGVSQNPRHKITKRGQNVTFRCDPISEHNRLYWYRQTLGQGPEFLTYFQNEAQLEKSRLLSDRFSAERPKGSFSTLEIQRTEQGDSAMYLCASSLLRGGNEKLFFGSGTQLSVL.